Each of the 3 T cell receptor beta chains below was sequenced from the same sample in a study of regulatory T cells in long-lasting Graves disease. Sequencing libraries for TCR beta were prepared with iRepertoire HTBI primers and Arm-PCR of CDR3 regions. TCRdb fed the multiplex PCR reads into MiXCR, producing one record per CDR3 protein. The sample records some 370,000 distinct CDR3 sequences, around 11% being singletons. Sample time point: newly diagnosed GD, antithyroid drugs for less than 3 months. There was RNA extracted from PBMCs, and the TCR library was made from it. These same data were also listed under a study on T cells in Graves' hyperthyroidism and ophthalmopathy.

The specimen comprised peripheral blood mononuclear cells (PBMCs), sampled at new diagnosis, from a patient treated with antithyroid drugs. These receptors all come from a woman aged 18-29 years with Graves disease.

The chain is built from TRBV5-8 and TRBJ2-2; 9 positions agree with TRBD2. In germline, CDR1 is SGHTS, CDR2 YDEGEE. Trimming removed 7 bases from V and 7 bases from J; junction bases left unmatched: 14. This CDR3 is built from 16 residues. CDR3 residues: CASPVGVAGVNGELFF. Here the CDR3 DNA reads TGTGCCAGCCCGGTGGGGGTAGCGGGAGTCAACGGGGAGCTGTTTTTT.

The chain links TRBV6-1 to TRBJ2-3; D gene uncertain. V gave up 5 bases and J gave up 4 bases, with 10 bases separating them. Germline assignment: CDR1 MNHNS and CDR2 SASEGT. This CDR3 contains 13 residues. The CDR3 bases are TGTGCCAGCAGTCCGGATTCAGCAGATACGCAGTATTTT. Its protein is CASSPDSADTQYF.

This clonotype has a handful of counts. The chain uses TRBV7-2 and TRBJ1-2, with D perhaps matching TRBD1 (6 bases). The CDR3 spans 16 residues. Trimming removed 5 bases at V and 0 bases at J, with 16 bases between. Germline values: CDR1 SGHTA, CDR2 FQGNSA. CDR3 nucleotides: TGTGCCAGCAGCCCCGGGGGCGGAAGAGCTAACTATGGCTACACCTTC. Its translation is CASSPGGGRANYGYTF.